The sequence of this TCR beta chain was determined in a study of Ad26.COV2.S vaccination and SARS-CoV-2 variants (dated by TCRdb to about 2021). Broadly, across the study: Donors in the vaccine arm were drawn from COV1001, a phase I-IIa trial of Ad26.COV2.S in healthy adults that was multicentre, randomized, double-blind and placebo-controlled. The specificity and breadth of SARS-CoV-2-reactive T cell receptors after Ad26.COV2.S vaccination were assessed by TCRbeta repertoire sequencing. The TCR-sequenced set comprised around 30 samples: some 20 Ad26.COV2.S vaccine recipients, 5 placebo recipients and 8 SARS-CoV-2 convalescent individuals. Ad26.COV2.S was administered intramuscularly at 5 x 10^10 or 1 x 10^11 viral particles, either as a single shot or as two shots given 56 days apart. Participants in the trial were split at random into five groups of five each, receiving low-dose or high-dose Ad26.COV2.S once or twice, or else placebo on both occasions. Blinding of investigators to trial group allocation was maintained during experiments and outcome assessment. General conclusions and limits of the study: After vaccination, substantial breadth of spike-specific CD8+ and CD4+ T cell responses was reported. Comparable non-spike TCR breadth was observed between vaccine and placebo recipients, consistent with only spike being contained in the vaccine. Higher spike-specific TCR breadth was observed in Ad26.COV2.S recipients than in placebo recipients (P = 0.0014). Comparing responses between vaccine doses or regimens was not something the study was powered to do. It was noted by the authors that total T cell responses may have been underestimated by the TCR breadth and depth analyses.

Measured from the cysteine to the phenylalanine, the CDR3 is 15 residues long. The entry retains the CDR3 DNA only, 45 bases that are in frame from base 1. CDR1 and CDR2, per the germline V gene, are SGHVS and FQNEAQ. Relative to germline, V is 6 bases shorter and J is 1 base shorter, with 14 bases between their ends. The treatment or condition label, read with the paper, signifies: some 20 received Ad26.COV2.S at low or high dose, single or two shots; roughly five received placebo; per-sample allocation not given. For vaccine and placebo recipients, repertoires were sequenced using samples collected on day 63 after the first injection. Cohort 1b enrolled some 25 adults aged 18-55 years at a single site in Boston, USA, between 29 July and 7 August 2020. Ad26.COV2.S was a replication-incompetent adenovirus type 26 vector that expressed a prefusion-stabilized SARS-CoV-2 spike protein derived from the original Wuhan strain.

The immunoSEQ Assay was used to sequence TCRbeta CDR3 regions. After extraction, genomic DNA underwent amplification by bias-controlled multiplex PCR, followed by high-throughput sequencing. The source study handled its data this way. To quantify the absolute abundance of every unique TCRbeta CDR3 region, sequences were collapsed and filtered. T cell fraction was estimated by normalizing TCRbeta template counts to usable DNA, with usable DNA measured through amplification of reference genes found in all nucleated cells. Repertoire TCRs were annotated as SARS-CoV-2-specific when V gene, CDR3 amino acid sequence and J gene were exactly matched to a known reactive TCR set. MIRA supplied the reference SARS-CoV-2 TCR set, which was filtered for enrichment in COVID-19-positive ImmuneCODE repertoires so that public or cross-reactive TCRs were removed. Using the MIRA antigens, annotated TCRs were further analysed by specific ORF or by position within an ORF. Breadth was defined as the number of annotated unique rearrangements divided by the total number of unique productive rearrangements, and depth was defined as the summed frequency of the annotated unique rearrangements. Group comparisons of TCR breadth used two-sided Wilcoxon rank-sum tests. TCRdb carries this immuneACCESS record with in-frame sequences only. Its versions omit some clonotypes, under half of them owing to an unresolved V gene in the studies checked, with the rest unexplained. V and J calls and clone size are given by that table; D and trimming were obtained from the DNA. A total of about 400,000 clones appear in this sample, about 88% of them only once. Under 2% of the sample lies in the top ten.

About this clone: The antigen it recognizes is unknown. No base quality information exists; no much larger clone differs at one position.

This specimen was peripheral blood, taken in a trial of Ad26.COV2.S vaccine versus placebo. The sequence was collected from a person aged 18-60 years who received the Ad26.COV2.S COVID-19 vaccine or a placebo. Recombination linked TRBV7-8 to TRBJ2-3; TRBD2 is a possible D gene, resting on 6 matching bases. The nucleotide sequence reads as follows: TGTGCCAGCAGTCTTCTAGCGCCCCGCACAGATACGCAGTATTTT. This codes for CASSLLAPRTDTQYF.